A selection of T cell receptor beta chains follows, all from one sample in a study of T cells in Graves' hyperthyroidism and ophthalmopathy. TCRdb re-derived calls from the multiplex PCR reads in MiXCR, one entry per CDR3 protein. Of about 560,000 distinct CDR3 sequences listed, around 13% are singletons. Input material: blood. The receptors here all came from a woman aged 40 to 50 with Graves' hyperthyroidism. CDR3s include the opening cysteine and the closing phenylalanine or tryptophan. D genes are given only for firm matches. Clone size is stated in some rows and not others, as once, few, many or a class when expanded.

j_call d_call v_call clone_size cdr3_aa cdr3_nt
TRBJ2-7 . TRBV18 few CASSVQKEQYF TGTGCCAGCTCAGTCCAAAAGGAGCAGTACTTC
TRBJ1-5 TRBD1 TRBV28 many CASSWVGSTFNRDSSNQPQHF TGTGCCAGCAGTTGGGTTGGGAGCACCTTCAACCGGGACAGTAGCAATCAGCCCCAGCATTTT
TRBJ2-6 TRBD1 TRBV5-1 . CASSSGQGAPGANVLTF TGTGCCAGCAGCTCCGGACAGGGGGCGCCCGGGGCCAACGTCCTGACTTTC
TRBJ1-5 TRBD1 TRBV19 few CASRTGGLVKSNQPQHF TGTGCCAGTAGGACAGGGGGCTTGGTTAAAAGCAATCAGCCCCAGCATTTT
TRBJ1-1 . TRBV6-2/TRBV6-3 few CASSSRQDLWFEAFF TGTGCCAGCAGTTCCAGACAGGACCTTTGGTTTGAAGCTTTCTTT
TRBJ2-4 . TRBV6-1 few CASSEESAFMHAKNIQYF TGTGCCAGCAGTGAGGAGTCAGCGTTCATGCATGCCAAAAACATTCAGTACTTC
TRBJ2-7 TRBD2 TRBV6-2/TRBV6-3 many CASSAARSGVYEQYF TGTGCCAGCAGTGCCGCGAGGAGCGGGGTCTACGAGCAGTACTTC
TRBJ2-2 . TRBV5-1 few CASSFAGRGTGELFF TGCGCCAGCAGCTTTGCCGGGAGAGGGACCGGGGAGCTGTTTTTT
TRBJ2-7 . TRBV20-1 many CSALDFPGPYEQYF TGCAGTGCCCTGGACTTCCCCGGTCCCTACGAGCAGTACTTC
TRBJ1-4 TRBD1 TRBV29-1 . CSAGDRQNEKLFF TGCAGCGCCGGGGACAGACAAAATGAAAAACTGTTTTTT
TRBJ2-2 . TRBV27 many CASTLYSFSTGELFF TGTGCCAGCACCCTCTATAGTTTTAGCACCGGGGAGCTGTTTTTT
TRBJ2-1 . TRBV28 many CASSQGLVTHEQFF TGTGCCAGCAGTCAGGGACTCGTTACACATGAGCAGTTCTTC
TRBJ2-5 TRBD1 TRBV28 many CASAQAGTGETQYF TGTGCCAGCGCCCAGGCCGGGACAGGGGAGACCCAGTACTTC